This T cell receptor beta chain derives from a study of blood T cell repertoires in COVID-19. Study-wide context: Italy, Spain and the United States were the sources of the convalescent and acute COVID-19 samples. The analysed material was cDNA or gDNA that came from T cells, B-cell-depleted T cells, or PBMCs.

The V segment lost 3 bases and the J segment 6 bases; nucleotides outside the gene matches: 4. The CDR3 runs 15 residues. The germline CDR1 and CDR2 sequences are MNHNS and SASEGT. Enrolled through a virtual design, the participants were between roughly 18 and 89 years of age and came from some 25 US areas. In the original analysis: By means of reference gene primer amplification, nucleated cell counts were estimated. The data were produced by immunoSEQ multiplex PCR, yet TCRdb's version contains in-frame clones alone and is incomplete. Clone size and V and J calls were adopted from that table, with D and trimming inferred from the DNA. Here the sample spans around 200,000 clones, 88% being singletons.

The clonotype was recovered from a woman aged 25-40 years who had recovered from COVID-19. The sequenced sample consisted of PBMCs or T cells enriched from blood (not recorded which). The rearrangement uses TRBV6-1 and TRBJ1-6, with 8 positions matching TRBD1. DNA for the CDR3: TGTGCCAGCAGTGAGTTCGGGACAGGTAATTCACCCCTCCACTTT. Encoded protein: CASSEFGTGNSPLHF.